This TCR beta chain derives from a study of type 1 regulatory T cells. TCRdb recomputed calls from the reads with MiXCR, one row per CDR3 protein. Of roughly 62,000 distinct CDR3 sequences in the sample, 55% to 65% were seen once. V lost 6 bases to trimming and J lost 0 bases, with 12 bases between them. The CDR3 sequence is 13 residues long. The germline CDR1 and CDR2 sequences are DFQATT and SNEGSKA (reference sequence). Details on this clonotype: Its antigen is unknown.

The rearrangement links TRBV20-1 to TRBJ2-7; no definite D call. Source material: cultured non-Tr1 T cells, either the whole culture or a sorted T cell fraction (not recorded which). This sequence was found in a human donor in good health. The CDR3 spells CSALSPSSYEQYF. The CDR3 bases are TGCAGTGCCCTCAGTCCTAGCTCCTACGAGCAGTACTTC.